The sequence of this T cell receptor beta chain was determined in a study of cytomegalovirus exposure and HLA in healthy donors. V shed 7 bases and J shed 4 bases, with 19 bases lying between them. The CDR3 extends over 15 amino acids. Germline CDR1 reads LNHDA; CDR2 reads SQIVND (reference sequence). Study outcomes and limitations: Productive rates of about 87% or about 30% were seen for most TCR beta V segments in an earlier analysis. It was reported that TCR beta sequences correctly inferred the HLA-A and HLA-B alleles for most subjects. Some TCR beta chains (around 180 of them) were listed as cytomegalovirus-associated.

Use of 60 Vbeta and 13 Jbeta primers characterized the PCR. Sequenced by immunoSEQ multiplex PCR; TCRdb stores in-frame clones only, minus some. This table holds 200,000 to 250,000 clones, around 88% found once. In the case of this clone: Its antigen remains unidentified.

V is TRBV19 and J is TRBJ1-2; TRBD1 is a possible D gene (6 bases). The receptor's source is a woman aged 18 to 35 in good health and CMV-seronegative. Sequences were obtained from PBMCs. The CDR3 bases are TGTGCCAGTAATGAGGGGGAGGGGTATACCTATGGCTACACCTTC. It encodes CASNEGEGYTYGYTF. Based on the CDR3 plus reference TRBV19 and TRBJ1-2, the full variable domain is DGGITQSPKYLFRKEGQNVTLSCEQNLNHDAMYWYRQDPGQGLRLIYYSQIVNDFQKGDIAEGYSVSREKKESFPLTVTSAQKNPTAFYLCASNEGEGYTYGYTFGSGTRLTVV.